This TCR beta chain was recorded in a study of T cells in Graves' hyperthyroidism and ophthalmopathy. TCR beta CDR3 sequences were amplified from RNA transcripts. First-round RT-PCR with HTBI primers amplified the TCR CDR3 region. TCRdb re-called the multiplex PCR reads through MiXCR, storing one row per CDR3 protein. The table has about 570,000 distinct CDR3 sequences, around 15% seen once. This clonotype was seen a handful of times. As yet, its antigen is unknown. Patients aged 18 to 65 had newly diagnosed hyperthyroidism that had lasted under 2 months. Thyroid ultrasound and orbital computed tomography, with clinical symptoms and serum thyroxine and TRAb, informed diagnoses. Cells are PBMCs isolated from roughly 9.3 ml of fresh blood. General study findings and limits: Most thyroid clonotypes expanded above 0.001 appeared in blood too.

The CDR3 is 15 amino acids. In germline, CDR1 is SGHDN, CDR2 FVKESK. V lost 1 base and J lost 3, with 11 bases in between. The receptor comes from a middle-aged woman with Graves' hyperthyroidism. The sample consisted of blood. J is TRBJ2-3 and V is TRBV14; tentatively, D is TRBD2 (6 bases). CDR3 loop: CASSQVGSGTDTQYF. DNA of the CDR3: TGTGCCAGCAGCCAAGTCGGGAGTGGGACAGATACGCAGTATTTT.